These 21 T cell receptor beta chains were sequenced from one sample in a study of blood T cell repertoires in COVID-19. Assay: immunoSEQ multiplex PCR; the TCRdb copy retains only in-frame clones and omits some. The table shows 250,000 to 300,000 clones, with 89% occurring only once. The sequencing sample was made of peripheral blood. The receptors derive from a woman in her sixties with acute or convalescent COVID-19.

The rearrangement links TRBV30 to TRBJ2-7, with a possible D match to TRBD1 (5 bases). Per the germline V gene, CDR1 is GTSNPN and CDR2 is SVGIG (reference sequence). The V and J ends lost 1 base and 6 bases respectively, with 16 bases between them. The length of the CDR3 is 14 residues. In DNA, the CDR3 is TGTGCCTGGAGTGAATTAGGGCAGGGTGGCGAGCAGTACTTC. It translates to CAWSELGQGGEQYF. Looking up the rest from reference TRBV30 and TRBJ2-7 gives the full variable domain: SQTIHQWPATLVQPVGSPLSLECTVEGTSNPNLYWYRQAAGRGLQLLFYSVGIGQISSEVPQNLSASRPQDRQFILSSKKLLLSDSGFYLCAWSELGQGGEQYFGPGTRLTVT.

The chain employs TRBV7-6 and TRBJ2-2; tentatively, D is TRBD2 (5 bases). Trimming left V 6 bases short and J 0 bases short, with 11 bases between. The CDR3 has 15 amino acids. Germline-derived CDR1 and CDR2 are SGHVS and FNYEAQ. The CDR3 loop reads CASSSGLTNTGELFF. CDR3 DNA: TGTGCCAGCAGTTCGGGGTTGACGAACACCGGGGAGCTGTTTTTT.

The V and J genes are TRBV5-6 and TRBJ1-6, with a tentative D call TRBD1 (5 bases). The CDR3 is 14 amino acids. CDR1 SGHDT and CDR2 YYEEEE come from the germline V gene. The germline V and J ends were trimmed by 1 base and 10 bases, with 12 bases remaining between them. CDR3 nucleotides: TGTGCCAGCAGCTTGAATCAGGGTACGTCACCCCTCCACTTT. It translates to CASSLNQGTSPLHF.

The chain combines TRBV9 with TRBJ1-2; TRBD1 matches at 8 bases. V trimming: 3 bases; J trimming: 7 bases; junction bases outside the gene matches: 8. The CDR3 runs to 14 residues. CDR1 and CDR2 from the germline V gene are SGDLS and YYNGEE. CDR3 nucleotides: TGTGCCAGCAGCGCAGTGGGGACAGGCCTTGGCTACACCTTC. Its protein product is CASSAVGTGLGYTF.

J is TRBJ1-1 and V is TRBV5-4, with D maybe TRBD1 (5 bases). CDR1 is SGHNT, CDR2 YYREEE, per germline (reference sequence). Trimming took 2 bases from V and 4 from J, leaving 9 bases between them. This CDR3 region has 13 residues. The CDR3 sequence: CASSFTGGTEAFF. CDR3 coding DNA: TGTGCCAGCAGCTTTACGGGGGGCACTGAAGCTTTCTTT.

The chain combines TRBV10-3 with TRBJ2-2; 8 bases agree with TRBD2. Germline V gives CDR1 ENHRY, CDR2 SYGVKD. This CDR3 region has 19 residues. The J segment lost 3 bases and the V segment lost 4 bases, leaving 16 bases of the junction unmatched. The DNA of the CDR3 is TGTGCCATCAGTGCGGCACGGGGGGGAGGAGGGGTACACACCGGGGAGCTGTTTTTT. Translation: CAISAARGGGGVHTGELFF.

V usage is TRBV28 and J usage is TRBJ2-1, with TRBD1 matching over 7 bases. Trimming at V came to 7 bases and at J to 12 bases, leaving 12 bases not matched to a gene. This CDR3 is built from 13 residues. Per germline, CDR1 MDHEN and CDR2 SYDVKM. The CDR3 spells CASNPAGTVGQFF. CDR3 DNA: TGTGCCAGCAATCCGGCCGGGACAGTGGGGCAGTTCTTC.

The J gene is TRBJ2-1, the V gene TRBV10-3; 8 nucleotides align to TRBD2. There are 15 residues in the CDR3. The germline V gene has CDR1 ENHRY and CDR2 SYGVKD. With V trimmed by 8 bases and J by 10 bases, 16 bases remained unmatched. The CDR3 protein is CAIRGGERGLGEQFF. CDR3 in DNA: TGTGCCATCCGGGGGGGGGAGCGGGGACTCGGGGAGCAGTTCTTC.

CDR3 DNA: TGTGCCAGCAGCTCGACTAGCGGGAGAGCGGATACGCAGTATTTT. The encoded protein is CASSSTSGRADTQYF. The chain employs TRBV11-3 and TRBJ2-3; 12 nucleotides align to TRBD2. This CDR3 is 15 amino acids long. Looked up from germline, CDR1 is SGHNT and CDR2 is YENEEA. With V trimmed by 4 bases and J by 6 bases, 5 bases remained unmatched.

V and J are TRBV19 and TRBJ2-1; 9 positions agree with TRBD2. With 3 bases clipped from V and 10 bases from J, the junction kept 4 bases outside the gene matches. This CDR3 has 13 amino acids. Germline lookup yields CDR1 LNHDA and CDR2 SQIVND (reference sequence). The chain's CDR3 is CASSIRAGGEQFF. The CDR3 DNA reads as TGTGCCAGTAGTATTCGGGCGGGAGGGGAGCAGTTCTTC.

The genes are TRBV5-1 and TRBJ2-2; D is possibly TRBD1 (6 bases). The CDR3 sequence is 16 residues long. The V end was cut by 5 bases, the J end by 0 bases, with 14 bases between. The germline CDR1 and CDR2 sequences are SGHRS and YFSETQ. The CDR3 reads CASRKTGRANTGELFF. CDR3 DNA sequence: TGCGCCAGCAGAAAGACAGGACGGGCGAACACCGGGGAGCTGTTTTTT.

The chain links TRBV10-3 to TRBJ1-3; D not resolved. Germline CDR1 is ENHRY and CDR2 is SYGVKD. V lost 9 bases to trimming and J lost 0 bases, with 12 bases between them. The CDR3 runs 14 residues. CDR3 in DNA: TGTGCCATTAGCTCGATGGTCTCTGGAAACACCATATATTTT. Residues: CAISSMVSGNTIYF.

This clone showed up just once. The gene calls are TRBV19 and TRBJ2-7, with a tentative D call TRBD2 (5 bases). From germline, CDR1 is LNHDA and CDR2 SQIVND (reference sequence). V lost 8 bases to trimming and J lost 3 bases, with 8 bases between them. This CDR3 spans 11 amino acids. CDR3: CASVEGYEQYF. DNA of the CDR3: TGTGCCAGTGTAGAGGGCTACGAGCAGTACTTC. Together with reference TRBV19 and TRBJ2-7, the CDR3 gives the full variable domain: DGGITQSPKYLFRKEGQNVTLSCEQNLNHDAMYWYRQDPGQGLRLIYYSQIVNDFQKGDIAEGYSVSREKKESFPLTVTSAQKNPTAFYLCASVEGYEQYFGPGTRLTVT.

The V gene is TRBV4-2, the J gene TRBJ1-6, with TRBD1 matching over 12 bases. Germline trimming cut 4 bases from V and 9 bases from J; bases unmatched to any gene: 13. The germline V gene encodes CDR1 LGHNA and CDR2 YNFKEQ. This CDR3 contains 18 residues. The CDR3 sequence is CASSPRRTGQGASSPLHF. The CDR3 DNA follows: TGTGCCAGCAGCCCGCGTCGAACGGGACAGGGGGCTTCTTCACCCCTCCACTTT.

The rearrangement links TRBV6-2 or TRBV6-3 to TRBJ2-7, with 7 bases that match TRBD1. Losses at the gene ends were 5 bases for V and 2 bases for J; bases not matched to a gene: 6. The V gene's germline CDR1 is MNHEY and CDR2 SVGEGT. CDR3 size: 14 residues. In nucleotides, the CDR3 is TGTGCCAGCAGTAAGACGACAGGGCCCTACGAGCAGTACTTC. Its translation is CASSKTTGPYEQYF.

The V gene is TRBV3-1 (or the pseudogene TRBV3-2), the J gene TRBJ1-1; tentatively, D is TRBD1 (6 bases). The CDR3 totals 17 residues. CDR1 and CDR2 (germline): LGHDT, YNNKEL (reference sequence). With 6 bases removed from V and 1 base from J, the gap between germline ends came to 21 bases. CDR3 loop: CASSLRGGGDPNTEAFF. CDR3 in DNA: TGTGCCAGCAGTTTAAGAGGGGGTGGGGATCCGAACACTGAAGCTTTCTTT.

The CDR3 nucleotides are TGTGCCAGCAGCTTCCTTCTGGGACAGGGAAGCTCTGGAAACACCATATATTTT. It encodes CASSFLLGQGSSGNTIYF. V gene TRBV7-9 combines with J gene TRBJ1-3, with 9 bases that match TRBD1. The junction had 9 bases not matched to a gene; V was cut back by 3 bases and J by 0 bases. Germline CDR1 and CDR2: SEHNR and FQNEAQ (reference sequence). The CDR3 covers 18 residues.

The chain joins TRBV12-3 or TRBV12-4 to TRBJ2-7; 9 bases match TRBD1. The CDR3 sequence is 13 residues long. J was trimmed by 7 bases and V by 6 bases; bases with no gene match: 7. As DNA, the CDR3 is TGTGCCAGCAGGGACAGGGGACCTGGGGAGCAGTACTTC. Its translation is CASRDRGPGEQYF.

The genes are TRBV7-2 and TRBJ2-1; TRBD1 matches at 8 bases. The germline gives CDR1 SGHTA, CDR2 FQGNSA. The CDR3 consists of 14 residues. J was trimmed by 6 bases and V by 7 bases; bases with no gene match: 8. CDR3 in amino acids: CASTAGQGSNEQFF. CDR3 DNA: TGTGCCAGCACCGCCGGACAGGGTAGCAATGAGCAGTTCTTC.

This chain connects TRBV2 to TRBJ2-3; 8 bases are shared with TRBD2. Germline V CDR1 and CDR2: SNHLY, FYNNEI. The CDR3 has 16 amino acids. V lost 6 bases, J lost 2 bases, and 10 bases stayed unmatched. CDR3 loop: CASSLRRAGDTDTQYF. The CDR3 DNA reads as TGTGCCAGCAGCCTCCGGAGAGCGGGAGACACAGATACGCAGTATTTT.

The chain recombines TRBV11-2 with TRBJ2-7; 12 nucleotides line up with TRBD1. The CDR3 extends over 16 amino acids. V lost 1 base and J lost 4; bases outside the gene matches: 5. Germline CDR1 and CDR2: SGHAT and FQNNGV. DNA of the CDR3: TGTGCCAGCAGCTTAGCCGGGACAGGGGGCGCTTACGAGCAGTACTTC. Its translation: CASSLAGTGGAYEQYF.